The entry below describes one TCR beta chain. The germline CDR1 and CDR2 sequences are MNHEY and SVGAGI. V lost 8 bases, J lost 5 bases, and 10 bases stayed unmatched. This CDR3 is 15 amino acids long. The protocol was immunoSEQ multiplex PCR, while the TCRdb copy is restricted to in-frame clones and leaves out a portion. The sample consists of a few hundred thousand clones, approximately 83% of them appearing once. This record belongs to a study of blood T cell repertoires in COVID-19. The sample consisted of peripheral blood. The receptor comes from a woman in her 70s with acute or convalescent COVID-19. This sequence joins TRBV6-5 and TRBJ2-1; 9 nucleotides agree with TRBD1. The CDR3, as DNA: TGTGCCAGCGGGGTAACAGGGGGCAGGCACAATGAGCAGTTCTTC. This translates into CASGVTGGRHNEQFF.